These 24 T cell receptor beta chains share one sample of origin, sequenced in a study of blood T cell repertoires in COVID-19. Measured with immunoSEQ multiplex PCR; TCRdb has only the in-frame clones, and not every one. The data show more than 90,000 clones, around 85% seen once. Material: peripheral blood. These receptor sequences come from a woman aged 65 to 85 with active or convalescent COVID-19.

This clone was found a few times. V and J are TRBV5-1 and TRBJ1-2; unclear D gene. The CDR3 covers 14 residues. Germline CDR1 is SGHRS and CDR2 is YFSETQ. The V and J ends lost 0 bases and 2 bases respectively, with 8 bases between them. This chain's CDR3 is CASSLGAENYGYTF. CDR3 bases: TGCGCCAGCAGCTTGGGGGCAGAAAACTATGGCTACACCTTC. Full variable domain (remainder filled in from reference TRBV5-1 and TRBJ1-2): KAGVTQTPRYLIKTRGQQVTLSCSPISGHRSVSWYQQTPGQGLQFLFEYFSETQRNKGNFPGRFSGRQFSNSRSEMNVSTLELGDSALYLCASSLGAENYGYTFGSGTRLTVV.

The genes are TRBV27 and TRBJ2-7, with 9 nucleotides matching TRBD1. The J segment lost 0 bases and the V segment lost 4 bases, leaving 1 base of the junction unmatched. The CDR3 is made up of 14 amino acids. Germline assignment: CDR1 MNHEY and CDR2 SMNVEV (reference sequence). Here the CDR3 reads CASSSTGGSYEQYF. In nucleotides, the CDR3 is TGTGCCAGCAGTTCGACAGGGGGCTCCTACGAGCAGTACTTC.

This clone was counted a few times. J is TRBJ2-3 and V is TRBV5-1, with 11 bases matching TRBD2. Germline CDR1 SGHRS, CDR2 YFSETQ. The CDR3 has 18 residues. The V gene end was trimmed by 0 bases and the J gene end by 2 bases; junction bases not matched to a gene: 8. Written as DNA, the CDR3 is TGCGCCAGCAGCTTGGCCAGGAGTAGCGGGAGGGCCACAGATACGCAGTATTTT. This translates into CASSLARSSGRATDTQYF.

V is TRBV10-3 and J is TRBJ1-6; D perhaps matches TRBD1 (5 bases). Trimming shortened V by 2 bases and J by 7 bases, and 9 bases separated the two germline ends. This CDR3 comprises 14 residues. The germline CDR1 and CDR2 sequences are ENHRY and SYGVKD. For the CDR3, the DNA is TGTGCCATCAGTGAGGCCCAGGGAAATTCACCCCTCCACTTT. This gives the protein CAISEAQGNSPLHF.

This chain connects TRBV7-2 to TRBJ2-1; 12 positions agree with TRBD2. V gave up 5 bases and J gave up 4 bases; unmatched junction bases: 3. The CDR3 has 15 amino acids. Germline V lookup: CDR1 SGHTA, CDR2 FQGNSA. CDR3 bases: TGTGCCAGCAGCCTTGGACTAGCGGGATACAATGAGCAGTTCTTC. Translation gives CASSLGLAGYNEQFF.

The V and J genes are TRBV28 and TRBJ1-2; tentative D call: TRBD1 (5 bases). The CDR3 consists of 14 residues. Trimming took 5 bases from V and 1 from J, leaving 11 bases between them. Germline CDR1 reads MDHEN; CDR2 reads SYDVKM. The CDR3: CASSTPGLNYGYTF. The DNA for the CDR3 is TGTGCCAGCAGTACGCCGGGACTTAACTATGGCTACACCTTC.

CDR3 nucleotides: TGTGCCAGCAGCTTGGCCGGTGGGGCCCAAGAGACCCAGTACTTC. Translating it yields CASSLAGGAQETQYF. The rearrangement links TRBV5-5 to TRBJ2-5; TRBD1 might be the D (5 bases). This CDR3 has 15 residues. CDR1 SGHKS and CDR2 YYEKEE come from the germline V gene (reference sequence). Trimming pared 0 bases from V and 1 base from J, leaving 10 bases between. Together with reference TRBV5-5 and TRBJ2-5, the CDR3 gives the full variable domain: DAGVTQSPTHLIKTRGQQVTLRCSPISGHKSVSWYQQVLGQGPQFIFQYYEKEERGRGNFPDRFSARQFPNYSSELNVNALLLGDSALYLCASSLAGGAQETQYFGPGTRLLVL.

The gene calls are TRBV19 and TRBJ1-1; D gene unclear. Germline assignment: CDR1 LNHDA and CDR2 SQIVND (reference sequence). The CDR3 extends over 13 amino acids. Deletions cut 2 bases from V and 3 bases from J, with 7 bases between. The CDR3 DNA is TGTGCCAGTAGTATATCCACAGACACTGAAGCTTTCTTT. Protein: CASSISTDTEAFF.

V and J are TRBV4-3 and TRBJ2-1; 15 bases map to TRBD2. Germline-derived CDR1 and CDR2 are LGHNA and YSLEER. The CDR3 length is 18 residues. V dropped 1 base and J dropped 2; count of bases not matched to a gene: 3. The CDR3 sequence: CASSQGTSGGVTYNEQFF. CDR3 nucleotides: TGCGCCAGCAGCCAAGGGACTAGCGGGGGGGTCACCTACAATGAGCAGTTCTTC.

This clone has only one observation. This rearrangement joins TRBV18 to TRBJ1-5, with D perhaps matching TRBD1 (6 bases). CDR1 KGHSH and CDR2 LQKENI come from the germline V gene. V was cut by 5 bases and J by 3 bases, with 17 bases left in between. This CDR3 spans 16 amino acids. The CDR3 nucleotides read TGTGCCAGCTCAGTCCAACAGGGCGGATACAATCAGCCCCAGCATTTT. This codes for CASSVQQGGYNQPQHF. The entire variable domain, with the rest obtained from reference TRBV18 and TRBJ1-5, is as follows: NAGVMQNPRHLVRRRGQEARLRCSPMKGHSHVYWYRQLPEEGLKFMVYLQKENIIDESGMPKERFSAEFPKEGPSILRIQQVVRGDSAAYFCASSVQQGGYNQPQHFGDGTRLSIL.

The V call is TRBV7-6, the J call TRBJ1-1; 7 bases align to TRBD1. The V gene end was trimmed by 4 bases and the J gene end by 2 bases; junction bases not matched to a gene: 13. The V gene's germline CDR1 is SGHVS and CDR2 FNYEAQ. This CDR3 has 17 residues. The CDR3 DNA sequence: TGTGCCAGCAGCTCTCCTATTACAGGGGACCTTAACACTGAAGCTTTCTTT. Residues: CASSSPITGDLNTEAFF.

In this sample, this clone turned up once. The chain combines TRBV7-9 with TRBJ2-3, with a tentative D call TRBD2 (6 bases). The CDR3 is made up of 15 amino acids. Per germline, CDR1 SEHNR and CDR2 FQNEAQ (reference sequence). The V end lost 7 bases, the J end lost 0 bases, and 14 bases lay between the germline ends. CDR3 loop: CASNVGLPSTDTQYF. In nucleotides, the CDR3 is TGTGCCAGCAACGTGGGACTCCCTAGCACAGATACGCAGTATTTT.

DNA for the CDR3: TGTGCCAGCAGTTCTCCGCCTTGGCCCACTGAGCAGTTCTTC. It encodes CASSSPPWPTEQFF. The V call is TRBV7-2, the J call TRBJ2-1, with D hard to call. From germline, CDR1 is SGHTA and CDR2 FQGNSA. The CDR3 sequence is 14 residues long. Deletions cut 6 bases from V and 9 bases from J, with 18 bases between.

This chain links TRBV5-3 with TRBJ2-2, with D maybe TRBD2 (6 bases). TRBV5-3 is placed among ORFs of uncertain function. Trimming shortened V by 2 bases and J by 1 base, and 9 bases separated the two germline ends. CDR3 length: 15 residues. CDR3 loop: CARSLSGVNTGELFF. The CDR3 bases are TGTGCCAGAAGCTTATCGGGGGTGAACACCGGGGAGCTGTTTTTT.

The V gene is TRBV5-1, the J gene TRBJ2-3; 14 nucleotides align to TRBD2. Germline V gene data show CDR1 as SGHRS and CDR2 as YFSETQ. The CDR3 runs to 17 residues. Trimming took 4 bases from V and 7 from J; bases not matched to a gene: 11. The CDR3 DNA sequence: TGCGCCAGCAGCAAGGGACTAGCGGGGGAGCCTCCAAATACGCAGTATTTT. Translating gives CASSKGLAGEPPNTQYF.

The gene calls are TRBV5-4 and TRBJ2-1; the match to TRBD2 covers 10 bases. V lost 3 bases to trimming and J lost 6 bases; unmatched junction nucleotides: 6. The germline CDR1 and CDR2 sequences are SGHNT and YYREEE (reference sequence). The CDR3 covers 15 residues. The CDR3 here is CASSSPGLASNEQFF. CDR3 nucleotide sequence: TGTGCCAGCAGCTCTCCGGGACTAGCGAGCAATGAGCAGTTCTTC. Using reference TRBV5-4 and TRBJ2-1 for the parts outside the CDR3, the full variable domain is ETGVTQSPTHLIKTRGQQVTLRCSSQSGHNTVSWYQQALGQGPQFIFQYYREEENGRGNFPPRFSGLQFPNYSSELNVNALELDDSALYLCASSSPGLASNEQFFGPGTRLTVL.

Only a few counts were recorded for this clone. The chain recombines TRBV24-1 with TRBJ2-4; 7 positions match TRBD1. Germline V gives CDR1 KGHDR, CDR2 SFDVKD. The CDR3 covers 17 residues. Germline trimming cut 0 bases from V and 8 bases from J; bases unmatched to any gene: 12. The DNA of the CDR3 is TGTGCCACCAGTGATTTGCTGGGAGAGGGGGCTGGAGACATTCAGTACTTC. Amino acids: CATSDLLGEGAGDIQYF.

V usage is TRBV11-2 and J usage is TRBJ2-5; tentative D call: TRBD2 (6 bases). The V gene's germline CDR1 is SGHAT and CDR2 FQNNGV. The CDR3 consists of 17 residues. Trimming took 1 base from V and 5 from J, leaving 20 bases between them. CDR3 in DNA: TGTGCCAGCAGCTTAGTGTCGGGGGTGCGTGTTGGCGAGACCCAGTACTTC. It is translated as CASSLVSGVRVGETQYF.

This sequence joins TRBV2 and TRBJ2-1, with D perhaps TRBD2 (5 bases). Germline CDR1 reads SNHLY; CDR2 reads FYNNEI. Trimming shortened V by 9 bases and J by 6 bases, and 15 bases separated the two germline ends. The CDR3 is 13 residues long. The CDR3 loop is CASGVLASNEQFF. The DNA for the CDR3 is TGTGCCAGTGGGGTGCTAGCCTCCAATGAGCAGTTCTTC.

This chain connects TRBV6-5 to TRBJ2-5; 9 positions agree with TRBD1. Germline CDR1 and CDR2: MNHEY and SVGAGI. The CDR3 sequence is 15 residues long. The J segment lost 0 bases and the V segment lost 2 bases, leaving 1 base of the junction unmatched. Written as DNA, the CDR3 is TGTGCCAGCAGTTACGGACAGGGGAACCAAGAGACCCAGTACTTC. This translates into CASSYGQGNQETQYF.

There are a few counts of this clone. This chain links TRBV10-1 with TRBJ2-1; D is possibly TRBD1 (6 bases). The V end lost 5 bases, the J end lost 6 bases, and 17 bases lay between the germline ends. This CDR3 is built from 15 residues. Germline V gene sequence: CDR1 WNHNN, CDR2 SYGVQD (reference sequence). The CDR3 bases are TGCGCCAGCAGTCGCCGGGACACCGCTGCCAATGAGCAGTTCTTC. Translating gives CASSRRDTAANEQFF.

The rearrangement joins TRBV27 to TRBJ1-5; no firm D call. The germline V and J ends were trimmed by 4 bases and 7 bases, with 8 bases remaining between them. There are 12 residues in the CDR3. CDR1 MNHEY and CDR2 SMNVEV come from the germline V gene (reference sequence). The CDR3 DNA is TGTGCCAGCAGTTCCACGGGGCAGCCCCAGCATTTT. Translated, it gives CASSSTGQPQHF.

The genes are TRBV18 and TRBJ2-7; 8 bases line up with TRBD1. Germline V lookup: CDR1 KGHSH, CDR2 LQKENI. Trimming cost V 5 bases and J 7 bases; bases outside gene matches: 7. This CDR3 has 13 residues. CDR3 region: CASSTTDRAEQYF. DNA for the CDR3: TGTGCCAGCTCAACAACGGACAGGGCGGAGCAGTACTTC.

J is TRBJ2-7 and V is TRBV2; TRBD2 aligns across 11 bases. J gave up 0 bases and V 6 bases, and 7 bases lay outside the gene matches. The CDR3 sequence is 16 residues long. CDR1 SNHLY and CDR2 FYNNEI come from the germline V gene. In DNA form, the CDR3 reads TGTGCCAGCAGCGCTTATACTAGCGGGGGCTCCTACGAGCAGTACTTC. Protein: CASSAYTSGGSYEQYF.